This T cell receptor (beta chain) is drawn from a study of cytomegalovirus exposure and HLA in healthy donors. CDR1 and CDR2 (germline): SGHRS, YFSETQ. V gave up 0 bases and J gave up 8 bases, with 11 bases separating them. The CDR3 runs 13 residues. PCR primers comprised 60 Vbeta and 13 Jbeta primers. The assay was immunoSEQ multiplex PCR, and TCRdb's table has in-frame clones only and misses some. Among around 120,000 clones listed, approximately 80% were seen once. This clonotype was obtained from a human donor in good health. The genes are TRBV5-1 and TRBJ1-2; D is unclear. Sequencing was carried out using PBMCs. CDR3 in DNA: TGCGCCAGCAGCTTGGGCGGGGAAGGCGGCTACACCTTC. It yields the protein CASSLGGEGGYTF. The whole variable domain, filled in from reference TRBV5-1 and TRBJ1-2, reads KAGVTQTPRYLIKTRGQQVTLSCSPISGHRSVSWYQQTPGQGLQFLFEYFSETQRNKGNFPGRFSGRQFSNSRSEMNVSTLELGDSALYLCASSLGGEGGYTFGSGTRLTVV.